A selection of T cell receptor beta chains follows, all from one sample in a study of cytomegalovirus exposure and HLA in healthy donors. TCRdb's copy holds only in-frame clones and misses some; the assay was immunoSEQ multiplex PCR. Among 110,000 to 150,000 clones listed, approximately 79% were seen once. The sample taken for sequencing was PBMCs. Every receptor here comes from a woman aged 45-60 years in good health and CMV-seropositive. Each CDR3 is given with its conserved first and last residue. D genes are given only for firm matches. Only part of the rows carry a size: once, few, many, or a class if the clone is expanded.

v_gene	abundance	d_gene	j_gene	CDR3nt	CDR3aa
TRBV15	-	TRBD1	TRBJ2-7	TGTGCCACCAGCAGCCGGGACAGGGGTTACGAGCAGTACTTC	CATSSRDRGYEQYF
TRBV18	-	-	TRBJ2-7	TGTGCCAGCTCACCACGGCAGGGGACCTACGAGCAGTACTTC	CASSPRQGTYEQYF
TRBV27	-	-	TRBJ1-2	TGTGCCAGCAGTTTGGCAGGGGCCTATGGCTACACCTTC	CASSLAGAYGYTF
TRBV7-6	-	TRBD2	TRBJ2-3	TGTGCCAGCAGCTTAGCGGCTAGCGGGGGGGAAATAGATACGCAGTATTTT	CASSLAASGGEIDTQYF
TRBV7-6	-	-	TRBJ1-1	TGTGCCAGCAGCTTAACAGAGAACACTGAAGCTTTCTTT	CASSLTENTEAFF
TRBV6-1	-	TRBD1	TRBJ2-3	TGTGCCAGCAGATCGGGGACAGGGAGGACAGATACGCAGTATTTT	CASRSGTGRTDTQYF
TRBV7-9	-	-	TRBJ1-1	TGTGCCAGCAGCTCAGGGCTCAGGGGCACTGAAGCTTTCTTT	CASSSGLRGTEAFF
TRBV10-3	-	TRBD2	TRBJ2-1	TGTGCCACCGGGGGGACTAGCGGGGGGGTTGAGCAGTTCTTC	CATGGTSGGVEQFF
TRBV2	-	-	TRBJ2-5	TGTGCCAGGACAAAAGTCTCTCAAGAGACCCAGTACTTC	CARTKVSQETQYF
TRBV28	-	-	TRBJ1-2	TGTGCCAGCAGCTCCCTTGGGGAAAGGACAGATAACTATGGCTACACCTTC	CASSSLGERTDNYGYTF
TRBV7-9	few	TRBD2	TRBJ2-7	TGTTCCAGCAGCCATCGACTAGCGGGTGAAGTCAACGAGCAGTACTTC	CSSSHRLAGEVNEQYF
TRBV6-5	-	-	TRBJ2-1	TGTGCCAGCAGAAGCGACGGGAGCTCCTACAATGAGCAGTTCTTC	CASRSDGSSYNEQFF
TRBV28	once	-	TRBJ1-5	TGTGCCAGCAGTGGGGGGGGTGCGGCACCTGCCGATCAGCCCCAGCATTTT	CASSGGGAAPADQPQHF
TRBV9	-	TRBD2	TRBJ2-5	TGTGCCAGCAGCGTATCTACTAGCGGGGGGGACCAAGAGACCCAGTACTTC	CASSVSTSGGDQETQYF
TRBV2	few	TRBD1	TRBJ2-2	TGTGCCAGCAGTCGCGGGACAGGGAGCACCGGGGAGCTGTTTTTT	CASSRGTGSTGELFF
TRBV6-1	few	-	TRBJ1-2	TGTGCCAGCAGTGAAGGCACTACAGGGCCCTATGGCTACACCTTC	CASSEGTTGPYGYTF
TRBV15	-	-	TRBJ2-3	TGTGCCACCAGCAGAGATGATAAGCGGATCACAGATACGCAGTATTTT	CATSRDDKRITDTQYF
TRBV7-6	-	TRBD1	TRBJ2-5	TGTGCCAGCAGCTTTAAGGGACAGTTCCAAGAGACCCAGTACTTC	CASSFKGQFQETQYF
TRBV7-9	-	-	TRBJ1-4	TGTGCCAGCAGACCTAAGGGGACAACTAATGAAAAACTGTTTTTT	CASRPKGTTNEKLFF
TRBV4-3	once	-	TRBJ2-7	TGCGCCAGCAGCCAAGACGGAGGGCCTTTCTCCTACGAGCAGTACTTC	CASSQDGGPFSYEQYF
TRBV7-7	-	-	TRBJ2-5	TGTGCTAGCAGCCGCTTATACGGAGTCCAAGAGACCCAGTACTTC	CASSRLYGVQETQYF
TRBV19	-	TRBD1	TRBJ1-1	TGTGCCAGTAGTATAGCGGACAGGCCTGAAGCTTTCTTT	CASSIADRPEAFF
TRBV28	-	TRBD1	TRBJ1-1	TGTGCCAGCAGTACGGGACAGGAGACGAACACTGAAGCTTTCTTT	CASSTGQETNTEAFF
TRBV7-3	-	-	TRBJ2-6	TGTGCCAGCAGCTTATATCCTGGGGCCAACGTCCTGACTTTC	CASSLYPGANVLTF
TRBV11-2	-	-	TRBJ1-5	TGTGCCAGCAGCTTAGAGGCAGATCAGCCCCAGCATTTT	CASSLEADQPQHF
TRBV5-1	-	-	TRBJ2-3	TGCGCCAGCAGCTTGGGGGTCCGGGGCACAGATACGCAGTATTTT	CASSLGVRGTDTQYF
TRBV9	few	TRBD1	TRBJ2-5	TGTGCCAGCAGCGGATGGGACAGGGGGAGTGAGACCCAGTACTTC	CASSGWDRGSETQYF
TRBV11-2	-	-	TRBJ2-3	TGTGCCAGCAGCTTAGATCCGGCGGGGACCCGTCCAGATACGCAGTATTTT	CASSLDPAGTRPDTQYF
TRBV4-3	-	-	TRBJ1-5	TGCGCCAGCAGCCAAGATTTAAGGGAGCTTCAGCCCCAGCATTTT	CASSQDLRELQPQHF
TRBV7-9	few	TRBD1	TRBJ1-4	TGTGCCAGCAGCTTCACGGGACAGGGGGCTGAAAAACTGTTTTTT	CASSFTGQGAEKLFF
TRBV5-8	-	-	TRBJ2-7	TGTGCCAGCAGCTTGGTTGGGCAGGGGCTGCAGTACTTC	CASSLVGQGLQYF
TRBV6-5	-	-	TRBJ1-4	TGTGCCAGCAGGCAGTTAACTAATGAAAAACTGTTTTTT	CASRQLTNEKLFF
TRBV30	-	-	TRBJ1-1	TGTGCCTGGAATTCCGAGGACTCGGACACTGAAGCTTTCTTT	CAWNSEDSDTEAFF
TRBV5-1	-	-	TRBJ1-3	TGCGCCAGCAGCCTGACAGGAACGAGTGGAAACACCATATATTTT	CASSLTGTSGNTIYF
TRBV19	-	-	TRBJ2-1	TGTGCCAGCCTGAGGGGGTCGGCGTACAATGAGCAGTTCTTC	CASLRGSAYNEQFF
TRBV5-8	-	TRBD1	TRBJ2-7	TGTGCCAGCAGCTTCCGGGACAGGACCTACGAGCAGTACTTC	CASSFRDRTYEQYF
TRBV5-6	-	-	TRBJ2-5	TGTGCCAGCAGCCCTGCGGAAGAGACCCAGTACTTC	CASSPAEETQYF
TRBV7-9	once	-	TRBJ1-1	TGTGCCGCGAAGGGGCCGCAGAACACTGAAGCTTTCTTT	CAAKGPQNTEAFF
TRBV6-4	-	TRBD1	TRBJ1-1	TGTGCCAGCAGTGACCTCCCTGCAGGGGGACGGAACACTGAAGCTTTCTTT	CASSDLPAGGRNTEAFF
TRBV7-6	-	TRBD1	TRBJ2-1	TGTGCCAGCAGCCCAAAGCCGGGACAGCAAATATCCTACAATGAGCAGTTCTTC	CASSPKPGQQISYNEQFF
TRBV6-5	-	TRBD1	TRBJ1-2	TGTGCCAGCAGTAGGGGACAGGACTATGGCTACACCTTC	CASSRGQDYGYTF
TRBV5-5	few	TRBD1	TRBJ1-2	TGTGCCAGCAGCTTGGGGGGGACAGTAAACTATGGCTACACCTTC	CASSLGGTVNYGYTF
TRBV5-4	-	-	TRBJ2-7	TGTGCCAGCAGCTTGGATCAGGGTCCCTCCTACGAGCAGTACTTC	CASSLDQGPSYEQYF
TRBV18	-	-	TRBJ1-1	TGTGCCAGCTCACCCCCTGGAGGGGAGAACACTGAAGCTTTCTTT	CASSPPGGENTEAFF
TRBV5-1	-	-	TRBJ2-3	TGCGCCAGCTCTTCTGGGGAGGACCTTAGCACAGATACGCAGTATTTT	CASSSGEDLSTDTQYF